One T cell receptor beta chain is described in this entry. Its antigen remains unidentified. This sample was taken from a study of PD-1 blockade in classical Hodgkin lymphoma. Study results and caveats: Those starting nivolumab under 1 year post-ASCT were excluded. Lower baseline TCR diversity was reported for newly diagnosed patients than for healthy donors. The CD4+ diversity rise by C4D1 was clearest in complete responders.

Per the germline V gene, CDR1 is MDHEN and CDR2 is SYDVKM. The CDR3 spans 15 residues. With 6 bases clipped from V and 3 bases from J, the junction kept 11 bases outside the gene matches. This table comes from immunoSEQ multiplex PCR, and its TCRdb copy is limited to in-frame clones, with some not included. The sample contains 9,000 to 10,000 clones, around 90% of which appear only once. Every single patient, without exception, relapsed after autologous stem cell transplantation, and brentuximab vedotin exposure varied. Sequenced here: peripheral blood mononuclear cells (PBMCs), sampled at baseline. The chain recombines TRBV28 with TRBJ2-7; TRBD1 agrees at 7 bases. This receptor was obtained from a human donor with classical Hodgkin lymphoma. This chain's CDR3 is CASRGLTGLFYEQYF. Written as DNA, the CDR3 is TGTGCCAGCAGGGGGTTGACAGGGTTGTTCTACGAGCAGTACTTC.